This T cell receptor beta chain was sequenced for a study of blood T cells in healthy people across ages. General study results and limits: Not knowing donor CMV status may have confounded expanded clonotype changes. A strong correlation was found between TCR beta diversity and the percentage of naive T cells. When one million T cells were used, diversity estimates were thought to be underestimates.

Note on this clonotype: No antigen is known for it.

Next came a second PCR, run for roughly 6 to 11 cycles, which used a sample-barcoded 5' primer along with a J-beta primer mix. From each sample, at least 2.5 million paired-end reads containing CDR3 were obtained. TCRdb itself ran the 5' RACE reads through MiXCR, one entry per CDR3 protein. Counted here are fewer than 650,000 distinct CDR3 sequences, 25% to 35% occurring once; the ten biggest clones make up approximately 3.3%. Trimming pared 3 bases from V and 9 bases from J, leaving 9 bases between. Germline values: CDR1 MGHDK, CDR2 SYGVNS. The CDR3 has 12 residues. The sample was also reused in another study, on T cells of mothers and their children.

The TCR sequence derives from a boy younger than 10 in good health. J is TRBJ2-1 and V is TRBV25-1; the D is unclear. Sequenced input: blood. The CDR3 here is CASSDWSSEQFF. The CDR3 nucleotides are TGTGCCAGCAGTGACTGGAGTTCTGAGCAGTTCTTC.